This T cell receptor beta chain is from a study of shared clonotypes between healthy human individuals. At the level of the study: Sampling drew on donors who were a couple of women and a few men aged 18 to 49. The study's findings and limits: Represented diversity (both genetic and exposure-history) was limited by the small number of donors. It was expected that sequencing depth would affect clonotype sharing among donors.

A word on this clone: The antigen remains unidentified.

It was across several immunoSEQ plates that each subset's genomic DNA was evenly split. Here immunoSEQ multiplex PCR was the method, and the copy in TCRdb shows in-frame clones only, minus some. The sample consists of about 470,000 clones, 75% to 85% of them appearing once. Germline CDR1 is SGHRS and CDR2 is YFSETQ. Unmatched junction bases numbered 9, after V lost 0 bases and J lost 9 bases. CDR3 length: 16 residues. The TCR comes from a woman between 40 and 50 years old in good health. Some clones in this sample may be carry-over from other donors' samples. The chain is built from TRBV5-1 and TRBJ2-1; 10 bases map to TRBD2. Sequences were obtained from PBMCs. The CDR3 DNA is TGCGCCAGCAGCTTGGGGTCTAGCGGGAGTTCAAGTGAGCAGTTCTTC. Residues: CASSLGSSGSSSEQFF.